This T cell receptor (beta chain) was recorded in a study of cytomegalovirus exposure and HLA in healthy donors. Study-wide context: A preliminary data release comprised around 85 million unique TCRs obtained from HLA-typed donors.

Researchers ran the PCR with 60 Vbeta and 13 Jbeta primers. Repertoires were generated with immunoSEQ multiplex PCR, while TCRdb's copy carries only in-frame clones and drops some. The profile shows approximately 180,000 clones, more than 9.5% of them singletons. The CDR3 has 16 residues. Germline assignment: CDR1 SGHDT and CDR2 YYEEEE. The trim removed 2 bases at V and 2 bases at J, leaving 6 bases unmatched. The chain carries TRBV5-6 and TRBJ2-5; 10 bases fit TRBD2. The sequenced material came from PBMCs. This sequence was found in a man aged 45-65 years in good health and CMV-seropositive. CDR3 in DNA: TGTGCCAGCAGCTTTCTGAAGCGGGGGGGTCAAGAGACCCAGTACTTC. This translates into CASSFLKRGGQETQYF.